Listed below are T cell receptor beta chains from one sample, sequenced in a study of blood T cell repertoires in COVID-19. Method: immunoSEQ multiplex PCR; TCRdb's copy keeps in-frame clones and lacks some. The data contain some 100,000 clones, around 85% of them seen just once; the ten biggest clones take up roughly 2.7%. Sequenced: PBMCs or T cells enriched from blood (not recorded which). These receptors came from a woman in her forties or fifties who had recovered from COVID-19. Each CDR3 is given with its conserved first and last residue. The D gene is left open where the match is weak. Only some rows state a clone size, as once, few, many or a class for expanded clones.

D gene: -; clone size: -; J gene: TRBJ1-5; V gene: TRBV2; CDR3 protein: CASSEQGLGQPQHF; CDR3 DNA: TGTGCCAGCAGTGAGCAGGGGCTCGGTCAGCCCCAGCATTTT
D gene: TRBD1; clone size: -; J gene: TRBJ2-1; V gene: TRBV18; CDR3 protein: CASSQGAGTTDTNEQFF; CDR3 DNA: TGTGCCAGCTCCCAGGGGGCTGGGACAACAGATACCAATGAGCAGTTCTTC
D gene: TRBD2; clone size: -; J gene: TRBJ2-3; V gene: TRBV7-9; CDR3 protein: CASSPGLAGGPGDTQYF; CDR3 DNA: TGTGCCAGCAGTCCGGGACTAGCGGGAGGGCCAGGAGATACGCAGTATTTT
D gene: TRBD2; clone size: -; J gene: TRBJ2-4; V gene: TRBV27; CDR3 protein: CASSSGLANIQYF; CDR3 DNA: TGTGCCAGCAGTTCCGGACTAGCAAACATTCAGTACTTC
D gene: TRBD2; clone size: -; J gene: TRBJ2-2; V gene: TRBV9; CDR3 protein: CASSVVASGRANTGELFF; CDR3 DNA: TGTGCCAGCAGCGTAGTGGCTAGCGGGAGGGCGAACACCGGGGAGCTGTTTTTT
D gene: TRBD1; clone size: few; J gene: TRBJ1-1; V gene: TRBV6-2/TRBV6-3; CDR3 protein: CASSYLTGGITEAFF; CDR3 DNA: TGTGCCAGCAGTTACTTAACAGGGGGCATCACTGAAGCTTTCTTT
D gene: -; clone size: -; J gene: TRBJ1-2; V gene: TRBV27; CDR3 protein: CASSYDRGSGYTF; CDR3 DNA: TGTGCCAGCAGTTATGACAGAGGCAGCGGCTACACCTTC
D gene: -; clone size: -; J gene: TRBJ1-2; V gene: TRBV28; CDR3 protein: CASSTTQPLGGGYTF; CDR3 DNA: TGTGCCAGCAGTACAACACAGCCCCTGGGAGGTGGCTACACCTTC
D gene: TRBD2; clone size: -; J gene: TRBJ2-2; V gene: TRBV3-1/TRBV3-2; CDR3 protein: CASSQPGLAGNTGELFF; CDR3 DNA: TGTGCCAGCAGCCAACCAGGACTAGCGGGTAACACCGGGGAGCTGTTTTTT
D gene: TRBD1; clone size: -; J gene: TRBJ1-5; V gene: TRBV19; CDR3 protein: CASTPGGTQPQHF; CDR3 DNA: TGTGCCAGTACCCCAGGGGGTACTCAGCCCCAGCATTTT
D gene: -; clone size: -; J gene: TRBJ1-5; V gene: TRBV19; CDR3 protein: CASSMYGAGQPQHF; CDR3 DNA: TGTGCCAGTAGTATGTACGGGGCGGGACAGCCCCAGCATTTT
D gene: -; clone size: -; J gene: TRBJ2-2; V gene: TRBV6-1; CDR3 protein: CASSERGGTGELFF; CDR3 DNA: TGTGCCAGCAGTGAAAGGGGGGGTACCGGGGAGCTGTTTTTT